This T cell receptor beta chain was sequenced for a study of cytotoxic CD8 clonotypes in ibrutinib-treated CLL. Study-level information: Productive templates averaged approximately 250,000 per sample, and productive rearrangements 90,000 to 95,000.

Regarding the study as a whole: Few clonotypes were public, and these shrank or held steady under treatment. An increase in clonality occurred at ibrutinib response, followed by a return toward baseline at progression.

In its sample, this clone was seen a few times. Its antigen is currently unknown. V gave up 4 bases and J gave up 6 bases; unmatched junction bases: 6. The CDR3 extends over 13 amino acids. In germline, CDR1 is SQVTM, CDR2 ANQGSEA. Investigators sought sequencing depths of between 1 in 200,000 and 1 in 1 million T cells. Sequencing was performed with immunoSEQ multiplex PCR; in TCRdb, only in-frame clones are kept and a portion is missing. In the table there are roughly 170,000 clones, around 80% of which are singletons. The chain combines TRBV29-1 with TRBJ1-1; the match to TRBD1 covers 9 bases. This TCR came from a human donor with chronic lymphocytic leukemia. Here the sequenced sample was PBMCs, taken after 24 months of ibrutinib treatment. CDR3 DNA sequence: TGCAGCGTTGCAGGACGACAGGGGGCTGAAGCTTTCTTT. Amino acids: CSVAGRQGAEAFF.